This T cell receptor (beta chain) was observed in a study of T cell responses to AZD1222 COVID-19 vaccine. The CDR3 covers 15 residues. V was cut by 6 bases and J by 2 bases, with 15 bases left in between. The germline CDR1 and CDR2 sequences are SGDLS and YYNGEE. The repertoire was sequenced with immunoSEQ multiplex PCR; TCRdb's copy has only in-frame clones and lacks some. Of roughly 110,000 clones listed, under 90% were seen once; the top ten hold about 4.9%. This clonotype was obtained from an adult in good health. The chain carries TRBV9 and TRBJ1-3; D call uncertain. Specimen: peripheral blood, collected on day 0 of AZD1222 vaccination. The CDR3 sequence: CASTLNPVPGNTIYF. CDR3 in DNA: TGTGCCAGCACCCTCAACCCAGTACCTGGAAACACCATATATTTT.